Below are 19 T cell receptor beta chains sequenced from a single sample in a study of T cell repertoires in cytomegalovirus infection. The antigens of these receptors remain unknown. TCRdb independently ran MiXCR on the reads; one entry per CDR3 protein. This table holds roughly 350,000 distinct CDR3 sequences, roughly 34% found once. Material: cultured PBMCs, obtained from culture after CMV antigen stimulation. The receptors stem from a human donor in good health (CMV status not recorded). Some clones in this sample may be carry-over from other donors' samples.

The gene calls are TRBV5-4 and TRBJ1-5, with D hard to call. The CDR3 spans 14 residues. The V gene lost 0 bases and the J gene lost 1 base, with 5 bases spanning the gap. CDR1 SGHNT and CDR2 YYREEE come from the germline V gene (reference sequence). Here the CDR3 reads CASSLGTSNQPQHF. The CDR3 nucleotides read TGTGCCAGCAGCTTGGGCACAAGCAATCAGCCCCAGCATTTT.

The chain employs TRBV7-8 and TRBJ1-1; 12 nucleotides agree with TRBD1. J was trimmed by 11 bases and V by 5 bases; bases with no gene match: 9. Germline V gives CDR1 SGHVS, CDR2 FQNEAQ. This CDR3 region has 14 residues. CDR3 nucleotides: TGTGCCAGCAGCCTCCGAGGGACAGGGGGCAGTGCTTTCTTT. It translates to CASSLRGTGGSAFF.

This clonotype was detected only a few times. V usage is TRBV7-2 and J usage is TRBJ2-2; D call uncertain. The V end was cut by 6 bases, the J end by 7 bases, with 15 bases between. The CDR3 is 14 amino acids. In germline, CDR1 is SGHTA, CDR2 FQGNSA. CDR3 sequence (DNA): TGTGCCAGCAGACCCCCTGGCGGAGTCGGGGAGCTGTTTTTT. Protein product: CASRPPGGVGELFF.

The chain links TRBV6-5 to TRBJ2-3, with 8 bases identical to TRBD2. This CDR3 region has 16 residues. J gave up 5 bases and V 0 bases, and 7 bases lay outside the gene matches. CDR1 and CDR2 from the germline V gene are MNHEY and SVGAGI. This CDR3 reads CASSYSISAGGDTQYF. CDR3 nucleotide sequence: TGTGCCAGCAGTTACTCGATCTCTGCGGGAGGAGATACGCAGTATTTT.

V gene TRBV5-4 combines with J gene TRBJ1-1; D remains unclear. The length of the CDR3 is 14 residues. Trimming shortened V by 0 bases and J by 0 bases, and 6 bases separated the two germline ends. In germline, CDR1 is SGHNT, CDR2 YYREEE (reference sequence). The CDR3 bases are TGTGCCAGCAGCTTGGATCAGATGAACACTGAAGCTTTCTTT. It specifies CASSLDQMNTEAFF.

This clonotype appeared a few times. The chain has TRBV27 and TRBJ1-6; no firm D call. Germline V lookup: CDR1 MNHEY, CDR2 SMNVEV (reference sequence). This CDR3 contains 14 residues. V lost 7 bases and J lost 6, with 13 bases in between. The CDR3 reads CASMNGIRNSPLHF. In DNA, the CDR3 is TGTGCCAGCATGAATGGGATCCGTAATTCACCCCTCCACTTT.

This clonotype has more than one count but fewer than ten. This chain uses TRBV27 with TRBJ2-5; D call uncertain. CDR1 MNHEY and CDR2 SMNVEV come from the germline V gene (reference sequence). The length of the CDR3 is 13 residues. Trimming removed 3 bases from V and 5 bases from J, with 10 bases in between. The CDR3: CASSFTAGETQYF. The CDR3 DNA sequence: TGTGCCAGCAGTTTCACCGCCGGGGAGACCCAGTACTTC.

V and J are TRBV6-5 and TRBJ1-5; D is perhaps TRBD1 (6 bases). CDR1 is MNHEY, CDR2 SVGAGI, per germline. This CDR3 spans 14 amino acids. V was clipped by 8 bases and J by 7 bases, with 18 bases between them. The CDR3 reads CASGALQGNQPQHF. CDR3 coding DNA: TGTGCCAGCGGCGCTCTACAGGGAAACCAGCCCCAGCATTTT.

There are a few counts of this clonotype. This rearrangement joins TRBV7-2 to TRBJ2-3; D not certain. Between the trimmed V and J ends, which lost 2 bases and 2 bases, there was a span of 11 bases. This CDR3 has 15 residues. Germline V gene lookup returns CDR1 SGHTA and CDR2 FQGNSA. The CDR3 coding sequence is TGTGCCAGCAGCTTAAGGGCGTGGAACACAGATACGCAGTATTTT. It is translated as CASSLRAWNTDTQYF.

The chain combines TRBV2 with TRBJ2-1; unclear D gene. This CDR3 is 14 amino acids long. The germline V gene has CDR1 SNHLY and CDR2 FYNNEI. Trimming stripped 7 bases from V and 7 bases from J, with 17 bases between. CDR3 bases: TGTGCCAGCATGCTGGTCCTAGTAAGGAATGAGCAGTTCTTC. It is translated as CASMLVLVRNEQFF.

The V call is TRBV28, the J call TRBJ1-5; no firm D call. Trimming removed 2 bases from V and 11 bases from J, with 10 bases in between. The CDR3 runs to 12 residues. The V gene's germline CDR1 is MDHEN and CDR2 SYDVKM. The CDR3 sequence is CASSLDVDAQHF. In DNA, the CDR3 is TGTGCCAGCAGTTTAGATGTTGATGCCCAGCATTTT. Full variable domain (missing parts from reference TRBV28 and TRBJ1-5): DVKVTQSSRYLVKRTGEKVFLECVQDMDHENMFWYRQDPGLGLRLIYFSYDVKMKEKGDIPEGYSVSREKKERFSLILESASTNQTSMYLCASSLDVDAQHFGDGTRLSIL.

The chain has TRBV2 and TRBJ2-7; 11 nucleotides match TRBD2. The length of the CDR3 is 16 residues. Germline V lookup: CDR1 SNHLY, CDR2 FYNNEI. With V trimmed by 6 bases and J by 3 bases, 10 bases remained unmatched. The CDR3 spells CASRSRLAGSNYEQYF. CDR3 nucleotide sequence: TGTGCCAGCAGGTCAAGACTAGCGGGATCGAACTACGAGCAGTACTTC.

This clonotype has just a few counts. V gene TRBV12-3 or TRBV12-4 combines with J gene TRBJ2-2; 15 nucleotides line up with TRBD2. The CDR3 length is 18 residues. The ends lost 5 bases at V and 3 bases at J; junction bases unmatched: 7. CDR3 DNA: TGTGCCAGCAGTCCATGGACTAGCGGGAGGGTCGACACCGGGGAGCTGTTTTTT. It is translated as CASSPWTSGRVDTGELFF.

The rearrangement joins TRBV5-6 to TRBJ2-7; TRBD2 matches 8 bases. This CDR3 spans 16 amino acids. Trimming removed 4 bases from V and 3 bases from J; junction bases left unmatched: 12. CDR1 SGHDT and CDR2 YYEEEE come from the germline V gene. This CDR3 is CASSHTFTGTSYEQYF. DNA for the CDR3: TGTGCCAGCAGCCATACCTTTACCGGGACTAGCTACGAGCAGTACTTC.

This rearrangement joins TRBV4-3 to TRBJ1-2; no firm D call. Trimming shortened V by 0 bases and J by 4 bases, and 12 bases separated the two germline ends. The CDR3 consists of 15 residues. Germline V CDR1 and CDR2: LGHNA, YSLEER. The DNA for the CDR3 is TGCGCCAGCAGCCAAGATAGGGCAGTTCTCTATGGCTACACCTTC. Protein: CASSQDRAVLYGYTF.

The rearrangement links TRBV5-4 to TRBJ2-2, with D tentatively TRBD1 (8 bases). The CDR3 runs to 17 residues. The germline CDR1 and CDR2 sequences are SGHNT and YYREEE (reference sequence). V was trimmed by 5 bases and J by 3 bases, leaving 20 bases between them. CDR3 DNA sequence: TGTGCCAGCAGGAGACAGGGGAGGGGTGGTTACACCGGGGAGCTGTTTTTT. Translated, it gives CASRRQGRGGYTGELFF.

This chain uses TRBV13 with TRBJ2-3, with a possible D match to TRBD2 (6 bases). Deletions cut 1 base from V and 0 bases from J, with 14 bases between. In germline, CDR1 is PRHDT, CDR2 FYEKMQ (reference sequence). The CDR3 totals 17 residues. CDR3 protein: CASSLVRGGYSTDTQYF. CDR3 coding DNA: TGTGCCAGCAGCTTAGTAAGGGGAGGCTATAGCACAGATACGCAGTATTTT.

The sample holds a few counts of this clonotype. This CDR3 reads CASSIGPRFVGDTQYF. The CDR3 DNA reads as TGTGCCAGCAGCATAGGACCTCGGTTTGTGGGCGATACGCAGTATTTT. The chain combines TRBV7-8 with TRBJ2-3; unclear D gene. Germline V lookup: CDR1 SGHVS, CDR2 FQNEAQ. The CDR3 length is 16 residues. Trimming shortened V by 5 bases and J by 6 bases, and 21 bases separated the two germline ends.

CDR3 sequence (DNA): TGTGCCAGCAGTTTCGGGGGAAACAATTCACCCCTCCACTTT. Translating gives CASSFGGNNSPLHF. This chain links TRBV28 with TRBJ1-6; maybe TRBD1 (5 bases). V was cut by 3 bases and J by 7 bases, with 10 bases left in between. CDR3 length: 14 amino acids. The germline CDR1 and CDR2 sequences are MDHEN and SYDVKM.